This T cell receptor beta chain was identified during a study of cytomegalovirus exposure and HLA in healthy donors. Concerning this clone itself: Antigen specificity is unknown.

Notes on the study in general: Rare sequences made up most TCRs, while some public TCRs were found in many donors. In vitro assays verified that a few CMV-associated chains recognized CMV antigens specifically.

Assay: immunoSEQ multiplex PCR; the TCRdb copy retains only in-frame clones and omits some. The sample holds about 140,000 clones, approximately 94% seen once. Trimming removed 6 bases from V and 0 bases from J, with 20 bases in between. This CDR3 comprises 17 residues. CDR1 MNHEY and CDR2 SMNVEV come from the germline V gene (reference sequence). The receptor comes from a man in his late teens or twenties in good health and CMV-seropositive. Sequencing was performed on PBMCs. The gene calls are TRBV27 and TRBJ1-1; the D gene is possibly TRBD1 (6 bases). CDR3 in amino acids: CASSYLPPGALNTEAFF. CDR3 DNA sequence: TGTGCCAGCAGCTACCTCCCCCCAGGGGCCTTGAACACTGAAGCTTTCTTT.